This is a list of T cell receptor beta chains from one sample in a study of CD8 T cells in ankylosing spondylitis. TCRdb used MiXCR to reprocess the 5' RACE reads, holding one entry per CDR3 protein. The data show roughly 700,000 distinct CDR3 sequences, under 20% seen once. The sequenced sample consisted of blood, either unsorted or a sorted T cell fraction (not recorded which). These receptors all stem from a male donor with ankylosing spondylitis. Both conserved end residues are part of each CDR3. The D gene is left open where the match is weak. Only part of the rows carry a size: once, few, many, or a class if the clone is expanded.

TRBJ2-7,NA,TRBV2,TRBD2,CASTRLAVTYEQYF,TGTGCCAGCACTCGACTAGCTGTTACCTACGAGCAGTACTTC
TRBJ1-3,few,TRBV12-3/TRBV12-4,NA,CASSPSGGHGNTIYF,TGTGCCAGCAGCCCGAGTGGGGGGCACGGAAACACCATATATTTT
TRBJ2-1,NA,TRBV20-1,TRBD2,CSALNSGANNEQFF,TGCAGTGCCCTGAATAGCGGGGCTAATAATGAGCAGTTCTTC
TRBJ1-1,NA,TRBV20-1,TRBD1,CSANPFGGQANTEAFF,TGCAGTGCTAACCCCTTCGGGGGACAGGCGAACACTGAAGCTTTCTTT
TRBJ2-4,NA,TRBV4-1,TRBD1,CASSQGNRGAKNIQYF,TGCGCCAGCAGCCAAGGGAACAGGGGAGCCAAAAACATTCAGTACTTC
TRBJ2-1,NA,TRBV6-1,TRBD1,CASRKRDSSYNEQFF,TGTGCCAGCAGGAAACGGGACAGCTCCTACAATGAGCAGTTCTTC
TRBJ2-7,NA,TRBV3-1,NA,CASSQDPRGYSHPYEQYF,TGTGCCAGCAGCCAAGACCCAAGGGGCTACTCACACCCCTACGAGCAGTACTTC
TRBJ1-5,few,TRBV20-1,TRBD1,CSGGQGILQPQHF,TGCAGTGGCGGACAGGGAATTCTTCAGCCCCAGCATTTT
TRBJ1-4,NA,TRBV5-1,NA,CASSAVGGNEKLFF,TGCGCCAGCAGCGCCGTTGGAGGCAATGAAAAACTGTTTTTT
TRBJ2-7,NA,TRBV4-1,NA,CASSQLPGTPYEQYF,TGCGCCAGCAGCCAACTGCCAGGGACCCCCTACGAGCAGTACTTC
TRBJ2-1,NA,TRBV4-1,NA,CASSQEVYGSTEQFF,TGCGCCAGCAGCCAAGAGGTCTACGGAAGTACTGAGCAGTTCTTC
TRBJ2-7,NA,TRBV20-1,NA,CSATRTATYEQYF,TGCAGTGCTACCAGGACGGCGACCTACGAGCAGTACTTC
TRBJ2-1,few,TRBV12-3/TRBV12-4,NA,CASSFSRRDSSYNEQFF,TGTGCCAGCAGCTTCTCTAGGCGAGACAGCTCCTACAATGAGCAGTTCTTC
TRBJ2-1,NA,TRBV3-1,TRBD2,CASSRIGLAGYNEQFF,TGTGCCAGCAGCCGTATCGGACTAGCGGGGTACAATGAGCAGTTCTTC
TRBJ2-2,NA,TRBV15,NA,CATSRGAGPNTGELFF,TGTGCCACCAGCAGAGGGGCAGGACCGAACACCGGGGAGCTGTTTTTT
TRBJ2-2,NA,TRBV29-1,NA,CSVEEGGDTHTGELFF,TGCAGCGTTGAAGAGGGAGGGGACACCCACACCGGGGAGCTGTTTTTT
TRBJ2-2,NA,TRBV4-3,NA,CASSYSRATGELFF,TGCGCCAGCAGCTATAGTAGGGCGACCGGGGAGCTGTTTTTT
TRBJ1-2,NA,TRBV29-1,NA,CSVEDLGSLYGYTF,TGCAGCGTTGAAGATCTGGGCAGCCTCTATGGCTACACCTTC
TRBJ1-1,NA,TRBV28,NA,CASSFTGRGTEAFF,TGTGCCAGCAGTTTCACAGGGAGAGGGACTGAAGCTTTCTTT
TRBJ2-1,NA,TRBV11-2,NA,CASSWGQGNEQFF,TGTGCCAGCAGCTGGGGGCAGGGCAATGAGCAGTTCTTC
TRBJ2-7,NA,TRBV5-1,TRBD1,CASRKQGAADEQYF,TGCGCCAGCAGAAAACAGGGGGCTGCGGACGAGCAGTACTTC
TRBJ2-3,few,TRBV20-1,TRBD2,CSAPPRLADLTDTQYF,TGCAGTGCTCCCCCACGGCTAGCGGATCTCACAGATACGCAGTATTTT
TRBJ1-1,NA,TRBV9,NA,CASSVVTANTEAFF,TGTGCCAGCAGCGTAGTGACGGCGAACACTGAAGCTTTCTTT
TRBJ2-7,NA,TRBV3-1,NA,CASSQSRREQYF,TGTGCCAGCAGCCAAAGCAGGCGGGAGCAGTACTTC
TRBJ2-1,NA,TRBV5-1,NA,CASSSGSSSGDEQFF,TGCGCCAGCAGCTCCGGGTCCAGCTCTGGAGATGAGCAGTTCTTC
TRBJ2-1,many,TRBV20-1,TRBD1,CSASPRTGNEQFF,TGCAGTGCTAGCCCCAGGACAGGGAATGAGCAGTTCTTC
TRBJ2-3,NA,TRBV13,TRBD2,CASSLGPPGGYTDTQYF,TGTGCCAGCAGCTTAGGCCCCCCCGGGGGGTACACAGATACGCAGTATTTT
TRBJ2-5,few,TRBV2,NA,CASSAPGAQETQYF,TGTGCCAGCAGCGCTCCGGGGGCACAAGAGACCCAGTACTTC
TRBJ2-5,few,TRBV20-1,NA,CSALHPPETQYF,TGCAGTGCTCTACACCCTCCAGAGACCCAGTACTTC
TRBJ1-4,NA,TRBV7-2,TRBD1,CASSATGQGAIEKLFF,TGTGCCAGCAGCGCCACCGGACAGGGGGCTATTGAAAAACTGTTTTTT
TRBJ2-1,many,TRBV7-3,TRBD2,CASSSSGNEQFF,TGTGCCAGCAGCTCTAGCGGCAATGAGCAGTTCTTC